This T cell receptor (beta chain) came from a study of T cell responses to AZD1222 COVID-19 vaccine. Study-wide points: White British donors predominated, females outnumbered males, and clonal diversity was possibly underestimated.

A word on this clone: Its antigen is not known.

V was clipped by 3 bases and J by 7 bases, with 7 bases between them. CDR3 size: 11 residues. The protocol was immunoSEQ multiplex PCR, while the TCRdb copy is restricted to in-frame clones and leaves out a portion. The repertoire holds about 130,000 clones, about 93% seen once, with roughly 0.96% in the top ten. The sequence was collected from an adult in good health. V is TRBV12-3 or TRBV12-4 and J is TRBJ2-7; the D is unclear. The sequences come from peripheral blood, collected on day 0 of AZD1222 vaccination. CDR3 amino acids: CASSFTGEQYF. The CDR3 DNA follows: TGTGCCAGCAGTTTTACGGGTGAGCAGTACTTC.